These 26 T cell receptor beta chains share one sample of origin, sequenced in a study of blood T cell repertoires in COVID-19. Method: immunoSEQ multiplex PCR; TCRdb's copy keeps in-frame clones and lacks some. The table has roughly 320,000 clones, under 90% seen once. Sequencing was carried out using peripheral blood. These receptors all come from a woman younger than 45 with COVID-19, enrolled during active disease.

The rearrangement joins TRBV12-5 to TRBJ1-1; D is perhaps TRBD1 (6 bases). The germline V gene has CDR1 LGHNT and CDR2 FRNRAP. The CDR3 loop spans 13 amino acids. The V end lost 1 base, the J end lost 6 bases, and 9 bases lay between the germline ends. CDR3 sequence: CASGLEEGAEAFF. In DNA form, the CDR3 reads TGTGCTAGTGGTTTGGAAGAGGGGGCTGAAGCTTTCTTT.

V usage is TRBV5-1 and J usage is TRBJ2-7; 7 nucleotides agree with TRBD1. The germline V gene has CDR1 SGHRS and CDR2 YFSETQ. The CDR3 contains 15 residues. J was trimmed by 3 bases and V by 0 bases; bases with no gene match: 6. In nucleotides, the CDR3 is TGCGCCAGCAGCTTGGAACCAGGGGGATTCTACGAGCAGTACGTC. Residues: CASSLEPGGFYEQYV.

This chain links TRBV19 with TRBJ2-7, with 8 nucleotides matching TRBD1. The germline CDR1 and CDR2 sequences are LNHDA and SQIVND (reference sequence). J lost 5 bases, V lost 1 base, and 10 bases had no gene match. The CDR3 has 16 amino acids. The CDR3 nucleotides read TGTGCCAGTAGTATAGTCTCCAGGACAGGGAAGAACGAGCAGTACTTC. Translation: CASSIVSRTGKNEQYF.

This clone was counted a single time. The rearrangement joins TRBV28 to TRBJ1-1; a possible D gene is TRBD1 (6 bases). Trimming left V 5 bases short and J 5 bases short, with 12 bases between. This CDR3 comprises 13 residues. Germline V lookup: CDR1 MDHEN, CDR2 SYDVKM. As DNA, the CDR3 is TGTGCCAGCAGTGTCAGGGGTCGGACTGAAGCTTTCTTT. Residues: CASSVRGRTEAFF.

The chain employs TRBV6-5 and TRBJ2-5, with D possibly TRBD2 on 5 matching bases. V was trimmed by 5 bases and J by 4 bases, leaving 8 bases between them. The CDR3 covers 12 residues. The germline V gene has CDR1 MNHEY and CDR2 SVGAGI. The CDR3 bases are TGTGCCAGCAGTAGGGCGGGAGAGACCCAGTACTTC. Protein: CASSRAGETQYF.

The chain has TRBV19 and TRBJ1-2; 7 bases map to TRBD1. Trimming took 9 bases from V and 4 from J; bases not matched to a gene: 5. The CDR3 runs to 12 residues. The germline gives CDR1 LNHDA, CDR2 SQIVND (reference sequence). CDR3 nucleotide sequence: TGTGCCAGCCGACAGGGATTCTATGGCTACACCTTC. As protein: CASRQGFYGYTF.

V and J are TRBV11-2 and TRBJ1-1; TRBD1 is a possible D gene (5 bases). CDR1 and CDR2 from the germline V gene are SGHAT and FQNNGV. This CDR3 is built from 13 residues. V was trimmed by 3 bases and J by 6 bases, leaving 11 bases between them. For the CDR3, the DNA is TGTGCCAGCAGCTTTACATCCAGGGCTGAAGCTTTCTTT. Translation: CASSFTSRAEAFF.

This chain connects TRBV3-1 (or the pseudogene TRBV3-2) to TRBJ1-1; no definite D call. V shed 4 bases and J shed 6 bases, with 21 bases lying between them. Per germline, CDR1 LGHDT and CDR2 YNNKEL (reference sequence). This CDR3 has 16 amino acids. The CDR3, as DNA: TGTGCCAGCAGCCCGCGCGGCCAATCAATGTTCGCTGAAGCTTTCTTT. Translated: CASSPRGQSMFAEAFF.

V usage is TRBV6-5 and J usage is TRBJ1-1, with 7 bases lining up with TRBD1. CDR3 length: 13 residues. The V gene end was trimmed by 5 bases and the J gene end by 4 bases; junction bases not matched to a gene: 4. In germline, CDR1 is MNHEY, CDR2 SVGAGI. CDR3 DNA sequence: TGTGCCAGCAGTCTAGGGACAGTCACTGAAGCTTTCTTT. This sequence encodes CASSLGTVTEAFF.

The chain joins TRBV9 to TRBJ2-5, with TRBD1 as a possible D gene (6 bases). Deletions cut 2 bases from V and 5 bases from J, with 13 bases between. The length of the CDR3 is 14 residues. In germline, CDR1 is SGDLS, CDR2 YYNGEE. The CDR3 sequence is CASSVSPQGETQYF. The DNA for the CDR3 is TGTGCCAGCAGCGTTTCGCCCCAGGGGGAGACCCAGTACTTC. The entire variable domain, with the rest obtained from reference TRBV9 and TRBJ2-5, is as follows: DSGVTQTPKHLITATGQRVTLRCSPRSGDLSVYWYQQSLDQGLQFLIQYYNGEERAKGNILERFSAQQFPDLHSELNLSSLELGDSALYFCASSVSPQGETQYFGPGTRLLVL.

V is TRBV3-1 (or the pseudogene TRBV3-2) and J is TRBJ2-3, with 7 positions matching TRBD2. CDR1 and CDR2 from the germline V gene are LGHDT and YNNKEL (reference sequence). The CDR3 has 15 amino acids. V trimming: 0 bases; J trimming: 4 bases; junction bases outside the gene matches: 4. As DNA, the CDR3 is TGTGCCAGCAGCCAAGAGGGGGGGGTTTCAGATACGCAGTATTTT. It codes for CASSQEGGVSDTQYF.

This clone was counted between two and nine times. The rearrangement joins TRBV6-1 to TRBJ1-5; D remains ambiguous. Trimming pared 1 base from V and 2 bases from J, leaving 12 bases between. Germline loops: CDR1 MNHNS, CDR2 SASEGT. The CDR3 has 16 residues. Written as DNA, the CDR3 is TGTGCCAGCAGTGAAGGAGACATATGGGGCAATCAGCCCCAGCATTTT. It translates to CASSEGDIWGNQPQHF.

The chain is built from TRBV5-1 and TRBJ1-2; D not resolved. From germline, CDR1 is SGHRS and CDR2 YFSETQ. This CDR3 has 14 residues. V lost 4 bases and J 0 bases, leaving 10 bases between the germline ends. The CDR3 loop is CASSPVGANYGYTF. The CDR3 DNA is TGCGCCAGCAGCCCGGTGGGAGCTAACTATGGCTACACCTTC.

The chain carries TRBV9 and TRBJ2-3, with D possibly being TRBD1 (5 bases). The germline V and J ends were trimmed by 4 bases and 4 bases, with 16 bases remaining between them. The CDR3 runs 15 residues. CDR1 SGDLS and CDR2 YYNGEE come from the germline V gene. CDR3 amino acids: CASSPRWAGSDTQYF. CDR3 nucleotides: TGTGCCAGCAGCCCCCGATGGGCAGGGTCAGATACGCAGTATTTT.

The chain joins TRBV15 to TRBJ2-1, with D possibly matching TRBD2 (6 bases). The V gene's germline CDR1 is LNHNV and CDR2 YYDKDF (reference sequence). The CDR3 runs to 15 residues. Trimming cost V 1 base and J 3 bases, with 10 bases left between them. CDR3 nucleotides: TGTGCCACCAGCAGAGCCTTGGGGGGCTACAATGAGCAGTTCTTC. Protein: CATSRALGGYNEQFF.

The rearrangement links TRBV27 to TRBJ1-5; maybe TRBD1 (5 bases). The CDR3 has 13 amino acids. V dropped 6 bases and J dropped 3 bases, with 9 bases sitting between them. Germline values: CDR1 MNHEY, CDR2 SMNVEV (reference sequence). The CDR3: CASSFGANQPQHF. The CDR3 DNA is TGTGCCAGCAGCTTTGGGGCCAATCAGCCCCAGCATTTT.

This clone was detected only a few times. The chain couples TRBV19 to TRBJ1-1; possible D gene TRBD1, 6 bases. Trimming removed 7 bases at V and 4 bases at J, with 10 bases between. CDR1 is LNHDA and CDR2 is SQIVND in the germline V gene (reference sequence). CDR3 length: 12 residues. The CDR3 DNA reads TGTGCCAGTACCAGGGGCCCCACTGAAGCTTTCTTT. Amino acids: CASTRGPTEAFF.

The chain uses TRBV2 and TRBJ1-5; a weak D match, TRBD1 (5 bases). Germline V gene data show CDR1 as SNHLY and CDR2 as FYNNEI. This CDR3 is built from 15 residues. Trimming left V 6 bases short and J 1 base short, with 13 bases between. CDR3 in amino acids: CASRPGLGSNQPQHF. CDR3 nucleotides: TGTGCCAGCAGACCAGGGTTAGGAAGCAATCAGCCCCAGCATTTT.

The chain joins TRBV21-1 to TRBJ1-6. TRBV21-1 is marked as a pseudogene. The CDR3 length is 21 residues. In DNA, the CDR3 is TGTGCCAGCAGCGGACCCGAAACGTGTGTCGGGGGGCTGCCCGTGGGTTCACCCCTCCACTTT. Encoded protein: CASSGPETCVGGLPVGSPLHF.

V gene TRBV5-1 combines with J gene TRBJ1-1; a weak D match, TRBD1 (6 bases). The CDR3 is made up of 14 amino acids. Germline V gives CDR1 SGHRS, CDR2 YFSETQ. The germline V and J ends were trimmed by 3 bases and 4 bases, with 13 bases remaining between them. CDR3 protein: CASSSTTGFTEAFF. CDR3 nucleotides: TGCGCCAGCAGCTCAACTACAGGGTTCACTGAAGCTTTCTTT.

The chain has TRBV28 and TRBJ1-4; D might be TRBD1 (6 bases). This CDR3 contains 15 residues. Germline CDR1 and CDR2: MDHEN and SYDVKM. V was shortened by 4 bases and J by 8 bases, with 17 bases between the two germline ends. CDR3 DNA sequence: TGTGCCAGCAGTTCCCTAGGGGGGGAAATAGAAAAACTGTTTTTT. This encodes CASSSLGGEIEKLFF.

The genes are TRBV3-1 (or the pseudogene TRBV3-2) and TRBJ1-2; D is undetermined. V was trimmed by 6 bases and J by 4 bases, leaving 18 bases between them. Per the germline V gene, CDR1 is LGHDT and CDR2 is YNNKEL (reference sequence). The length of the CDR3 is 15 residues. In DNA, the CDR3 is TGTGCCAGCAGTCCAAGTTCCGGGTTCCTCTATGGCTACACCTTC. Protein: CASSPSSGFLYGYTF.

This clone was seen only once. The chain links TRBV7-9 to TRBJ2-3, with D perhaps TRBD2 (6 bases). In germline, CDR1 is SEHNR, CDR2 FQNEAQ (reference sequence). The CDR3 covers 13 residues. V gave up 8 bases and J gave up 4 bases, with 13 bases separating them. The CDR3 coding sequence is TGTGCCAGCCCGGGAGTTGGCCCAGATACGCAGTATTTT. As protein: CASPGVGPDTQYF.

The chain has TRBV19 and TRBJ1-1; 7 bases are a match to TRBD1. Germline CDR1 is LNHDA and CDR2 is SQIVND (reference sequence). This CDR3 is built from 14 residues. Losses at the gene ends were 1 base for V and 4 bases for J; bases not matched to a gene: 3. CDR3 coding DNA: TGTGCCAGTAGTATAGCCAGGGGGAGCACTGAAGCTTTCTTT. It encodes CASSIARGSTEAFF.

The gene calls are TRBV12-3 or TRBV12-4 and TRBJ1-2; D is unclear. CDR3 size: 13 residues. Trimming left V 5 bases short and J 1 base short, with 8 bases between. CDR3 nucleotides: TGTGCCAGCAGTCCGGTAGTTAACTATGGCTACACCTTC. Its translation: CASSPVVNYGYTF.

The J gene is TRBJ2-2, the V gene TRBV5-5; 8 positions match TRBD1. The CDR3 spans 13 residues. The V segment lost 4 bases and the J segment 6 bases; nucleotides outside the gene matches: 2. CDR1 is SGHKS, CDR2 YYEKEE, per germline (reference sequence). CDR3 in amino acids: CASSTQGAGELFF. The CDR3 nucleotides are TGTGCCAGCAGCACACAGGGGGCCGGGGAGCTGTTTTTT.